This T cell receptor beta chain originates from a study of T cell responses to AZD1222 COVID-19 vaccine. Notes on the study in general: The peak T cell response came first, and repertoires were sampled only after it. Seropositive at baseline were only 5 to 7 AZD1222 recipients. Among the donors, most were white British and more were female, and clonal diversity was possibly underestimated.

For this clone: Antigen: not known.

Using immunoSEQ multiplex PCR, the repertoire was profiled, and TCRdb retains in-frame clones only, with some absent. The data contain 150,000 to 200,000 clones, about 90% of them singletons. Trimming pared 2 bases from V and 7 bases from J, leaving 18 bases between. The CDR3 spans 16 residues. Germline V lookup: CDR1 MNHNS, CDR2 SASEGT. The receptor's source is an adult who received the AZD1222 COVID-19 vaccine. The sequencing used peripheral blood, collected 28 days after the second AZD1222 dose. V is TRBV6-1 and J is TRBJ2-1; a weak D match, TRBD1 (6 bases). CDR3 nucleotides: TGTGCCAGCAGTGAATCCGGGACACGGATTTTTAATGAGCAGTTCTTC. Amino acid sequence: CASSESGTRIFNEQFF.